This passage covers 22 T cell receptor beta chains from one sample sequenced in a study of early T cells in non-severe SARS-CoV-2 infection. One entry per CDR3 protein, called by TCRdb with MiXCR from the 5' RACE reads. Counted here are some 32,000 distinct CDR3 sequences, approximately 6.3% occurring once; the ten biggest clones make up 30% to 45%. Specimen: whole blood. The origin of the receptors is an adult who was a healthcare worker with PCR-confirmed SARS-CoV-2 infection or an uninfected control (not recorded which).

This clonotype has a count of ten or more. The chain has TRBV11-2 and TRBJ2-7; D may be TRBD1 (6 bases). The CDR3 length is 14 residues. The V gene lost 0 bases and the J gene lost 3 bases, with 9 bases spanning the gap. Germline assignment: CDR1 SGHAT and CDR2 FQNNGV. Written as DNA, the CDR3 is TGTGCCAGCAGCTTAGACTGGGGGCTCTACGAGCAGTACTTC. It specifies CASSLDWGLYEQYF.

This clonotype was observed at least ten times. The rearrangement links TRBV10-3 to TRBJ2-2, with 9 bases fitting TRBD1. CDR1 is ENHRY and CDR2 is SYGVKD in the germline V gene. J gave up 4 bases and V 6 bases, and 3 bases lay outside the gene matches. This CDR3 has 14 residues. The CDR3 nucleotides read TGTGCCATCAGCGGGACAGGGCCCACCGGGGAGCTGTTTTTT. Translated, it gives CAISGTGPTGELFF.

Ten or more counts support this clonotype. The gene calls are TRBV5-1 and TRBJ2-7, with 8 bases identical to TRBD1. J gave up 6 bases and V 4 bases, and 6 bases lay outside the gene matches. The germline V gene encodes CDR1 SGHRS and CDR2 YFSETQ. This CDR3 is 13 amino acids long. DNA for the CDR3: TGCGCCAGCAGCACTACAGGGGGTGGCGAGCAGTACTTC. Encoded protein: CASSTTGGGEQYF.

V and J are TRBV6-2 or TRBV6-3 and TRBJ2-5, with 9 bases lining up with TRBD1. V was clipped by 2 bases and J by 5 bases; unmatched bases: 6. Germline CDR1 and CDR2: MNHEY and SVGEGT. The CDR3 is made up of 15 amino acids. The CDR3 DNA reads TGTGCCAGCAGTTACGGGGGACAGGGAGCCGAGACCCAGTACTTC. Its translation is CASSYGGQGAETQYF.

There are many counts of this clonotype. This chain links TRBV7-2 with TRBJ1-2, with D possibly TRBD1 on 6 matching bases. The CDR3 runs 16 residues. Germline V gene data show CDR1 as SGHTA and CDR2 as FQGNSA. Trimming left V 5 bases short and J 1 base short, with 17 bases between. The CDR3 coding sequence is TGTGCCAGCAGCATAAATCCAGGGGCCCTTAACTATGGCTACACCTTC. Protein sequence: CASSINPGALNYGYTF.

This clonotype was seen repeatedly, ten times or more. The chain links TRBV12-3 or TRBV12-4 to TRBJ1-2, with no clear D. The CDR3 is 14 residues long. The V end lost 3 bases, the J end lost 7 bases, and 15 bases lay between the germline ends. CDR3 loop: CASSLVTGISGYTF. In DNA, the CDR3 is TGTGCCAGCAGTTTGGTAACGGGGATATCTGGCTACACCTTC.

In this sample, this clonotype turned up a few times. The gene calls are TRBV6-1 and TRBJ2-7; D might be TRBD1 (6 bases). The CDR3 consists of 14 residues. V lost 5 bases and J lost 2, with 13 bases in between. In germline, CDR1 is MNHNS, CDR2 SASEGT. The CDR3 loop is CASSLDRHTYEQYF. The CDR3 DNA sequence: TGTGCCAGCAGTCTGGACAGACATACCTACGAGCAGTACTTC.

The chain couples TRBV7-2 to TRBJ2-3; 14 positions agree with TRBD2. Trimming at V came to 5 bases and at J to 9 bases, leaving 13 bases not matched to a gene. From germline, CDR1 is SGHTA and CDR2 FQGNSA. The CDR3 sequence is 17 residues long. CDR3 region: CASSLWTSGGSTRTQYF. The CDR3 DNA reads TGTGCCAGCAGCCTTTGGACTAGCGGGGGGTCCACAAGAACGCAGTATTTT.

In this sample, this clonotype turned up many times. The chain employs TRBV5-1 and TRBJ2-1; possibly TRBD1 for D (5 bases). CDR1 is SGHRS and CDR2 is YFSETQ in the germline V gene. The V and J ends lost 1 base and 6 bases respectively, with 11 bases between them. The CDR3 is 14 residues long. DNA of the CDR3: TGCGCCAGCAGCTTGAAGGGGCCGCTCAATGAGCAGTTCTTC. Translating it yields CASSLKGPLNEQFF.

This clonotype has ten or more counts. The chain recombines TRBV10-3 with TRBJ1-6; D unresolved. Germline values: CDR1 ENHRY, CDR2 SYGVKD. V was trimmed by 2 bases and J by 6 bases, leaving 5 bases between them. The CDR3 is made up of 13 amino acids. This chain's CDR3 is CAISEDGNSPLHF. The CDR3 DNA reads TGTGCCATCAGTGAGGACGGTAATTCACCCCTCCACTTT.

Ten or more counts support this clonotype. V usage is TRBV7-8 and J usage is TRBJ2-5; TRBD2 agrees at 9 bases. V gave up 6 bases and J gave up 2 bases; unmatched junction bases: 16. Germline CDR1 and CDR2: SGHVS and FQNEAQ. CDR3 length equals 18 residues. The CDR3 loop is CASRNDGLREGTQETQYF. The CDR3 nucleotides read TGTGCCAGCAGAAACGACGGTTTGCGGGAGGGGACGCAAGAGACCCAGTACTTC.

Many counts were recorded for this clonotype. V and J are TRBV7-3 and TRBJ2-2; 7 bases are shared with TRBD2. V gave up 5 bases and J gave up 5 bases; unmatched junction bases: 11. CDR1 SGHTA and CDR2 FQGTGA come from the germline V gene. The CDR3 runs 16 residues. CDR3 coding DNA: TGTGCCAGCAGCCCAGGAGGGAGCGGGAAAACCGGGGAGCTGTTTTTT. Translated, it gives CASSPGGSGKTGELFF.

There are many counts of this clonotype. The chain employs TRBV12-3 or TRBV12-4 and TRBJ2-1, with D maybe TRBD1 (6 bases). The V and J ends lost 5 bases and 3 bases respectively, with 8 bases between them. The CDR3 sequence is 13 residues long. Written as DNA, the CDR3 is TGTGCCAGCAGTCCGGACAGCTACAATGAGCAGTTCTTC. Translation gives CASSPDSYNEQFF.

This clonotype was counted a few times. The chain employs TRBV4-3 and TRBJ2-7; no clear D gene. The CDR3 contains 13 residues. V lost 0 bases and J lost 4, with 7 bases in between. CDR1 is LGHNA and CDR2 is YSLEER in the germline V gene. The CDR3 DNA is TGCGCCAGCAGCCAAGATTCCAGATACGAGCAGTACTTC. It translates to CASSQDSRYEQYF.

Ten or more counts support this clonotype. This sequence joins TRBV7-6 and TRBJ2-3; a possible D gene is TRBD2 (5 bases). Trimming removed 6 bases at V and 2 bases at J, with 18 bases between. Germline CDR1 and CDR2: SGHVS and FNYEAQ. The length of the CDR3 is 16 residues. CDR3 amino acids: CASSSLGGDYTDTQYF. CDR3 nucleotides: TGTGCCAGCAGTTCTCTTGGAGGCGACTACACAGATACGCAGTATTTT.

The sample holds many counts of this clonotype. CDR3 DNA sequence: TGTGCCAGCAGCACACGTAGCGGGACGAGTATTGGGGAGCTGTTTTTT. Protein: CASSTRSGTSIGELFF. The chain has TRBV9 and TRBJ2-2; TRBD2 agrees at 8 bases. V shed 4 bases, J shed 8 bases, and the junction held 13 bases outside the gene matches. This CDR3 has 16 residues. CDR1 and CDR2 from the germline V gene are SGDLS and YYNGEE.

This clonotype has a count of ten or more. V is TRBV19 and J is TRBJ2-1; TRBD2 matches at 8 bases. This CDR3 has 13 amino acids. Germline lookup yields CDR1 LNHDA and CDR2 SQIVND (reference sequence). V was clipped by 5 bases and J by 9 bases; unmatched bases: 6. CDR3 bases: TGTGCCAGTAGTCCAGGACTAGCTTTTGAGCAGTTCTTC. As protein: CASSPGLAFEQFF.

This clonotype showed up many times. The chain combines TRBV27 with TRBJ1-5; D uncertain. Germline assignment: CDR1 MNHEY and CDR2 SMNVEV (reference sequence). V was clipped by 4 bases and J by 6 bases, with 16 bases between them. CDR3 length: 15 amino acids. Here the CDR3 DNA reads TGTGCCAGCAGTTGGCGGGCAGGATCACTTCAGCCCCAGCATTTT. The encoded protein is CASSWRAGSLQPQHF.

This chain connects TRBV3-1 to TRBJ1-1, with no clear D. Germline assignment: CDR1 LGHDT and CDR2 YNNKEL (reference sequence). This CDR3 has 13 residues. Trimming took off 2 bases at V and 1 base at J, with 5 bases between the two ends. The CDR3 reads CASSQKRNTEAFF. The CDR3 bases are TGTGCCAGCAGCCAAAAGAGGAACACTGAAGCTTTCTTT.

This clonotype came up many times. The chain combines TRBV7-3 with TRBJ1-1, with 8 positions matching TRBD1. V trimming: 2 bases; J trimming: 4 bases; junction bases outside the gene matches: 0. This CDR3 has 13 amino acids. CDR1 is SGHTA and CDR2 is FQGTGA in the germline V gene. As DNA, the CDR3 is TGTGCCAGCAGCTTAGGGACAGGCACTGAAGCTTTCTTT. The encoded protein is CASSLGTGTEAFF.

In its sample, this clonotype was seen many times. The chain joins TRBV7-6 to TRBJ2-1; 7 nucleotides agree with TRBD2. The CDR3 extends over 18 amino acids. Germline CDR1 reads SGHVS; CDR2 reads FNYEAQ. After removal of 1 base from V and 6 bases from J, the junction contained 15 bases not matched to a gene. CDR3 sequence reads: CASSLEVSFAGAINEQFF. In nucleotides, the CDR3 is TGTGCCAGCAGCTTAGAAGTAAGTTTTGCGGGAGCAATCAATGAGCAGTTCTTC.

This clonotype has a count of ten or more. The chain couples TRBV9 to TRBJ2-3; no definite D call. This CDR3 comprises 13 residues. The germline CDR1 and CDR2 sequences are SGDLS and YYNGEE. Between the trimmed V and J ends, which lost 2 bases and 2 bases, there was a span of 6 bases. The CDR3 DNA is TGTGCCAGCAGCGTCGCCCCCACAGATACGCAGTATTTT. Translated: CASSVAPTDTQYF. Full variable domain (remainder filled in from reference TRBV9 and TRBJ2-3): DSGVTQTPKHLITATGQRVTLRCSPRSGDLSVYWYQQSLDQGLQFLIQYYNGEERAKGNILERFSAQQFPDLHSELNLSSLELGDSALYFCASSVAPTDTQYFGPGTRLTVL.